This T cell receptor (beta chain) was sequenced in a study of graft-versus-host responses after intestinal transplantation. Study background: Those transplanted obtained multivisceral, liver-intestinal, or isolated intestinal grafts. After anti-thymocyte globulin induction, recipients took tacrolimus and steroids for 2 to 3 years. Study conclusions and caveats: Among circulating GvH clones, peak levels were associated with early post-transplant declines in HvG clones. GvH clones appeared in recipient marrow, some first in ileum or blood.

Trimming removed 5 bases from V and 15 bases from J; junction bases left unmatched: 13. Germline V gives CDR1 SGHTA, CDR2 FQGNSA. This CDR3 is built from 13 residues. Processing released intraepithelial and lamina propria lymphocytes from the graft tissue. Profiled with immunoSEQ multiplex PCR; TCRdb holds only in-frame clones, not every one. The sample has fewer than 20,000 clones; about 74% are singletons. This clone came up a few times. Its antigen is still unknown. The material sequenced was ileum tissue, taken 14 days after transplant. This chain links TRBV7-2 with TRBJ2-1; 7 bases line up with TRBD2. The receptor's source is a human patient who received an intestinal transplant, so some T cells may come from the graft donor. The CDR3 reads CASSLLPSPGGFF. In nucleotides, the CDR3 is TGTGCCAGCAGCCTCTTGCCCAGCCCGGGGGGGTTCTTC.